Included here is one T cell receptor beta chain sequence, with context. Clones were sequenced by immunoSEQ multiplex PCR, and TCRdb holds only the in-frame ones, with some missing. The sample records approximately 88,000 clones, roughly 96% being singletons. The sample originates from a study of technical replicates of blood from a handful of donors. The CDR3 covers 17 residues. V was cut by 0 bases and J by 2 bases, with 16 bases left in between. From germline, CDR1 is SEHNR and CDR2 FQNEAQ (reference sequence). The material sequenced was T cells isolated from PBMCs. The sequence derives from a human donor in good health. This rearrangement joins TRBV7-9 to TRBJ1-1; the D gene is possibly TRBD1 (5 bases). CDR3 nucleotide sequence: TGTGCCAGCAGCTTAGCCCTAGGACATAAGCTTAACACTGAAGCTTTCTTT. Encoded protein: CASSLALGHKLNTEAFF.